This TCR beta chain was sequenced for a study of blood T cell repertoires in COVID-19. V shed 1 base and J shed 0 bases, with 9 bases lying between them. CDR3 length: 16 amino acids. Germline CDR1 is KGHSH and CDR2 is LQKENI. Clones were read by immunoSEQ multiplex PCR, and TCRdb kept only the in-frame ones, dropping some. The data show about 160,000 clones, around 84% seen once. This clonotype was obtained from a human donor with acute or convalescent COVID-19. The donor label of this sample is uncertain. The rearrangement uses TRBV18 and TRBJ1-4, with D hard to call. What was sequenced was peripheral blood. CDR3 protein: CASSPLGSATNEKLFF. The CDR3 DNA reads as TGTGCCAGCTCACCACTTGGGAGCGCAACTAATGAAAAACTGTTTTTT.